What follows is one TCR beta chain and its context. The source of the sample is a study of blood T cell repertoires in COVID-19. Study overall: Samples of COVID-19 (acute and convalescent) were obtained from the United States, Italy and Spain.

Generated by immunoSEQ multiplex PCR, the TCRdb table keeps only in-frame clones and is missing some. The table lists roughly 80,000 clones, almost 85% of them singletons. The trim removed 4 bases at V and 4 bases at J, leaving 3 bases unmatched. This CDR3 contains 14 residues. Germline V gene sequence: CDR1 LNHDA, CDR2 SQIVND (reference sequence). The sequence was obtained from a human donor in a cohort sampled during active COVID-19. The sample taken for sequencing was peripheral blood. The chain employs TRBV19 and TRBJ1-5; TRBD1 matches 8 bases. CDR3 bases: TGTGCCAGTAGTACAGGGGGCCAGAATCAGCCCCAGCATTTT. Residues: CASSTGGQNQPQHF.